This TCR beta chain was profiled in a study of OX40 agonist ivuxolimab in advanced cancers. Study-wide results and caveats: The average count of expanded clones was higher among CD8+ T cells than among CD4+. Antigen targets of the expanded peripheral T cells went undetermined.

Note on this clone: What it recognizes is unknown.

The table came from immunoSEQ multiplex PCR; TCRdb's copy has only in-frame clones and leaves some out. There are more than 60,000 clones in the sample; roughly 80% occur only once, and 1.6% lies in the top ten. The study sampled blood at baseline, cycle 4 day 1, and cycle 7 day 1. CDR3 size: 16 residues. Germline-derived CDR1 and CDR2 are SGHRS and YFSETQ. V was clipped by 4 bases and J by 3 bases; unmatched bases: 8. V gene TRBV5-1 combines with J gene TRBJ1-5; 9 positions agree with TRBD1. The sequencing here drew on CD4+ or CD8+ T cells sorted from blood, taken in a trial of the OX40 agonist ivuxolimab. The clonotype comes from an adult with an advanced solid tumor such as melanoma, head and neck, liver or kidney cancer. The CDR3, as DNA: TGCGCCAGCAGCGTGGGACAGGGTTTCCCCAATCAGCCCCAGCATTTT. Its translation is CASSVGQGFPNQPQHF.